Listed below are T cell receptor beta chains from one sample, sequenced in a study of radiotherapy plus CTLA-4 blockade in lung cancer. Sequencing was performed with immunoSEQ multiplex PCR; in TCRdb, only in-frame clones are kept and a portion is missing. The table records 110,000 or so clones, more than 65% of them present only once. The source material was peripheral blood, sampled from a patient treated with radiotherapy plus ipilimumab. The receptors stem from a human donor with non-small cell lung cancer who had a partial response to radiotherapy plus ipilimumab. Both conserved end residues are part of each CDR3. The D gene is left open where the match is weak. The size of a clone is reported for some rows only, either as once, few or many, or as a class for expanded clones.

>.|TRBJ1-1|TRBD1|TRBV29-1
TGCAGCGCTTCAGGGGGGAGGTTTAACACTGAAGCTTTCTTT
CSASGGRFNTEAFF
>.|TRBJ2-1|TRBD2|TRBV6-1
TGTGCCAGCAAGGTAGGACTAGCGGCCTACAATGAGCAGTTCTTC
CASKVGLAAYNEQFF
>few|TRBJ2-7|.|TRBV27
TGTGCCAGCAGCCGGGACTCCTACGAGCAGTACTTC
CASSRDSYEQYF
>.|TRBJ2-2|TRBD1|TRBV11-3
TGTGCCAGCAGCCGGACCCAACCGGGACAGGGGGCGAACGGGGAGCTGTTTTTT
CASSRTQPGQGANGELFF
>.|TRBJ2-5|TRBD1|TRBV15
TGTGCCACCAGCAGGAGGACAGGGAAACAGCAAGAGACCCAGTACTTC
CATSRRTGKQQETQYF
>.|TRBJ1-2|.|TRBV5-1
TGCGCCAGCAGCCTCGACAGCTATGGCTACACCTTC
CASSLDSYGYTF
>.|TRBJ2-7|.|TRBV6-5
TGTGCCAGCAGTAATACGGGCGGGGAAGGCTACGAGCAGTACTTC
CASSNTGGEGYEQYF
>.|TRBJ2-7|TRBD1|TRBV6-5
TGTGCCAGCAGTTACGTGATGGGACAGGGTCCCTACGAGCAGTACTTC
CASSYVMGQGPYEQYF
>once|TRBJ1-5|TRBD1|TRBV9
TGTGCCAGCAGCCCCGGGACAGGTTATCAGCCCCAGCATTTT
CASSPGTGYQPQHF
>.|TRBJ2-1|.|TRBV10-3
TGTGCCATCAGTGAGTCGACTCGTGGTGAGCAGTTCTTC
CAISESTRGEQFF
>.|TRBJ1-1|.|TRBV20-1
TGCAGTGCTGAGGATTACCCTGAAGCTTTCTTT
CSAEDYPEAFF
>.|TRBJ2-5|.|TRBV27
TGTGCCAGCAGTGGGCCCGACAGGATGTACCAAGAGACCCAGTACTTC
CASSGPDRMYQETQYF
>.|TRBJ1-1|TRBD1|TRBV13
TGTGCCAGCAGCTTAGGTAATTACAGGGGCGCTGAAGCTTTCTTT
CASSLGNYRGAEAFF
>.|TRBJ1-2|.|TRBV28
TGTGCCAGCATCCCAAACGGCAGGCGTCATGGCTACACCTTC
CASIPNGRRHGYTF
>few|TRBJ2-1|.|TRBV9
TGTGCCAGCAGCGTAGGTGGACGGGAAGGGACATGGCAGTTCTTC
CASSVGGREGTWQFF
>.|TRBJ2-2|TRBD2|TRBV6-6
TGTGCCAGCAGCTGGGCGGGGGGCGCGAACACCGGGGAGCTGTTTTTT
CASSWAGGANTGELFF
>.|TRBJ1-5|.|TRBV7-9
TGTGCCAGCAGCTTAGGGCTCGGGGTGAGTTTAAATCAGCCCCAGCATTTT
CASSLGLGVSLNQPQHF
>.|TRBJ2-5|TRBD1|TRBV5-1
TGCGCCAGCAGCTCGGACAGGGGAAGGGGGCAAGAGACCCAGTACTTC
CASSSDRGRGQETQYF
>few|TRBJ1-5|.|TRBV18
TGTGCCAGCTCCCGGGTTTTTGATCAGCCCCAGCATTTT
CASSRVFDQPQHF
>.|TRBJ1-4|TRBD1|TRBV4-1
TGCGCCAGCAGCCTATCCACAGGGGGGAATGAAAAACTGTTTTTT
CASSLSTGGNEKLFF
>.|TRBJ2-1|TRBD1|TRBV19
TGTGCCAGTAGTATGACAGGGGGAAGCTACAATGAGCAGTTCTTC
CASSMTGGSYNEQFF
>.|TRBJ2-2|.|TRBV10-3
TGTGCCATCAGACCCGGGAACAGCTACACCGGGGAGCTGTTTTTT
CAIRPGNSYTGELFF
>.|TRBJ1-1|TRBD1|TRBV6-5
TGTGCCAGCACCATAGGGGGCATAAACACTGAAGCTTTCTTT
CASTIGGINTEAFF
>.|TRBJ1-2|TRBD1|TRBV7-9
TGTGCCAGCAGCTTAGCGTCGACAGGGGGATTCGGCTACACCTTC
CASSLASTGGFGYTF
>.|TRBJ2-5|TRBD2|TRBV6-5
TGTGCCAGCACCCTAAGCGGGAGGGCAGGGGAGACCCAGTACTTC
CASTLSGRAGETQYF
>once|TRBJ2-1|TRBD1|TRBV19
TGTGCCAGCAACAATTTAGACAGGGTCAATGAGCAGTTCTTC
CASNNLDRVNEQFF
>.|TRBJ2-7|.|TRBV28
TGTGCCAGCAGTTTGGGCGGGGGCTTCTCCTACGAGCAGTACTTC
CASSLGGGFSYEQYF
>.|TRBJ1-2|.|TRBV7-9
TGTGCCAGCAGCTTAGCGCGACAGGAAAACTATGGCTACACCTTC
CASSLARQENYGYTF
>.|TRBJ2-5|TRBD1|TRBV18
TGTGCCAGCTCACCACCTAGGACAGGCCTAAGGGAGACCCAGTACTTC
CASSPPRTGLRETQYF